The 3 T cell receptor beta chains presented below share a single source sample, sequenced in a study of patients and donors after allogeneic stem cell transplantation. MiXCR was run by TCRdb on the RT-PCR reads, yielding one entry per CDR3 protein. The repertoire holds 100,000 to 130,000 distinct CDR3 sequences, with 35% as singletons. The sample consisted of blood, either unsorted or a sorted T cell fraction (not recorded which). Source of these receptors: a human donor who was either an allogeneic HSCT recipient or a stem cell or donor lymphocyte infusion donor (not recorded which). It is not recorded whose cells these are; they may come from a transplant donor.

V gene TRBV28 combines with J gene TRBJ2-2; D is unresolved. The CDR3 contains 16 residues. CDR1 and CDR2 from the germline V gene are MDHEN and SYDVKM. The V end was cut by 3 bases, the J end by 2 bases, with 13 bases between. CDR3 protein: CASSFSWQQNTGELFF. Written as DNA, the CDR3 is TGTGCCAGCAGTTTTTCGTGGCAGCAAAACACCGGGGAGCTGTTTTTT. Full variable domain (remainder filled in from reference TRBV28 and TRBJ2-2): DVKVTQSSRYLVKRTGEKVFLECVQDMDHENMFWYRQDPGLGLRLIYFSYDVKMKEKGDIPEGYSVSREKKERFSLILESASTNQTSMYLCASSFSWQQNTGELFFGEGSRLTVL.

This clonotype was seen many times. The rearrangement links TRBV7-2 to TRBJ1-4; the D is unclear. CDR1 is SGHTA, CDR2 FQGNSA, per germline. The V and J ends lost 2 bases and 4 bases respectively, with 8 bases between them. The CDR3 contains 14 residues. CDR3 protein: CASSLRASNEKLFF. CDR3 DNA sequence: TGTGCCAGCAGCTTACGGGCCAGTAATGAAAAACTGTTTTTT.

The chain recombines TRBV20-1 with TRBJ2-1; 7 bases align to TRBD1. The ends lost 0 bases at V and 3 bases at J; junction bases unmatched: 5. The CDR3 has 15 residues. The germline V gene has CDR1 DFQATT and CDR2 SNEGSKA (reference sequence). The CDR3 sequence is CSARDPGQSYNEQFF. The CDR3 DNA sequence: TGCAGTGCTAGAGATCCGGGACAGAGCTACAATGAGCAGTTCTTC.